This TCR beta chain came from a study of T cell repertoires in cytomegalovirus infection (dated by TCRdb to the late 2010s). With respect to the entire study: The HLA type of each donor mattered for the analysis, because public TCR beta signatures pointed to carriage of CMV infection along with the matching HLA type.

This clonotype was counted ten times or more. Its antigen target is currently unknown. Base qualities are not recorded, but no much larger clone differs from it by a single base. Reading the germline V gene gives CDR1 MNHNS and CDR2 SASEGT. V is shortened by 5 bases, J by 7 bases, and the region joining them spans 15 bases. Inclusive of the bounding cysteine and phenylalanine, the CDR3 is 15 residues long. Only the CDR3 portion is preserved as DNA: 45 bases, with reading frame beginning at the first base. The reads were generated on an Illumina HiSeq 1500. The public reads were reanalyzed by TCRdb: fastp trimming at Q25, MiXCR alignment, in-frame beta chains only. Each CDR3 protein appears once, grouped with its most common genes and DNA. The table for this sample lists about 300,000 distinct CDR3 sequences; about a tenth of them were counted only once. Of the sample, less than 3% falls within the top ten clones.

Paper-wide results and their limitations: Cumulative frequency of public TCR beta family members discriminated carriers of CMV infection plus the relevant HLA type in this cohort and an independent approximately 370-donor cohort. The ex vivo response was dominated by HLA-C-restricted CMV-specific TCR beta clonotypes, which also provided the single most frequent clonotype in two of eight donors.

The chain couples TRBV6-1 to TRBJ1-6; 6 matching bases give a weak D call of TRBD1. The receptor comes from a human donor in good health (CMV status not recorded). Some clones in this sample may be carry-over from other donors' samples. Sequencing was done on a sample of PBMCs. The CDR3 region: CASSYTGPRNSPLHF. At the DNA level, the sequence is TGTGCCAGCAGTTATACAGGGCCACGGAATTCACCCCTCCACTTT.